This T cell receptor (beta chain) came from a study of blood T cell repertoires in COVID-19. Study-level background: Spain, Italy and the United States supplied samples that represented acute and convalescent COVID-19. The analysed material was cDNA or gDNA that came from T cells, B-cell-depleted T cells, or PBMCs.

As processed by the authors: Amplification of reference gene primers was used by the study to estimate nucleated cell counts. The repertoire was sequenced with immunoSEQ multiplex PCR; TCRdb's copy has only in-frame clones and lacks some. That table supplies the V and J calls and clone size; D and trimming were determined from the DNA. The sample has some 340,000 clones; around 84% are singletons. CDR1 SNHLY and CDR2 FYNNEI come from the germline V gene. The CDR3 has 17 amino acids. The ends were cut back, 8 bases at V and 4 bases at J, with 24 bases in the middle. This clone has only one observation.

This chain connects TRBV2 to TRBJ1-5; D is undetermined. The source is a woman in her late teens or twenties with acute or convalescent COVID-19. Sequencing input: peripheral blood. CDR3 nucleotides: TGTGCCAGCTGTTTATTTTCCCTGAGAGGAGGAAATCAGCCCCAGCATTTT. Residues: CASCLFSLRGGNQPQHF.